This T cell receptor (beta chain) was found in a study of blood T cells in healthy people across ages. Looking at the study overall: With template switching, about one barcoded beta molecule was captured per two T cells.

A second 7 to 11 cycle PCR used barcoded and J-beta primers. Unique molecular identifiers of 12 random nucleotides labeled each cDNA. MiXCR, applied by TCRdb to the 5' RACE reads, yields one record per CDR3 protein. The sample shows some 700,000 distinct CDR3 sequences, roughly two fifths of them seen only once. A note on this clonotype: Its antigen is unidentified.

Points from the study as a whole: Relative to aged donors, long-lived donors carried more naive CD4+ cells and displayed higher diversity.

The V and J ends lost 7 bases and 5 bases respectively, with 21 bases between them. Per germline, CDR1 MNHEY and CDR2 SMNVEV (reference sequence). The length of the CDR3 is 15 residues. The TCR originated in a woman aged 55-69 years in good health. J is TRBJ2-7 and V is TRBV27; D is possibly TRBD2 (6 bases). Sequencing input: blood. The CDR3 spells CASNLGGGGSNEQYF. CDR3 sequence (DNA): TGTGCCAGCAACCTCGGAGGTGGAGGGAGTAACGAGCAGTACTTC.